This T cell receptor beta chain came from a study of patients and donors after allogeneic stem cell transplantation. This clonotype was seen only a few times. CDR1 MNHNS and CDR2 SASEGT come from the germline V gene. V lost 5 bases and J lost 7, with 15 bases in between. This CDR3 spans 14 amino acids. TCRdb called the RT-PCR reads again in MiXCR, with one record for every CDR3 protein. This table holds about a million distinct CDR3 sequences, about a sixth found once. The chain couples TRBV6-1 to TRBJ1-5; TRBD1 might be the D (5 bases). The clonotype originates from a human donor who was either an allogeneic HSCT recipient or a stem cell or donor lymphocyte infusion donor (not recorded which). It is not recorded whose cells these are; they may come from a transplant donor. Source material: blood, either unsorted or a sorted T cell fraction (not recorded which). CDR3 in amino acids: CASSTLATGQPQHF. The CDR3, as DNA: TGTGCCAGCAGTACCTTAGCTACAGGCCAGCCCCAGCATTTT.